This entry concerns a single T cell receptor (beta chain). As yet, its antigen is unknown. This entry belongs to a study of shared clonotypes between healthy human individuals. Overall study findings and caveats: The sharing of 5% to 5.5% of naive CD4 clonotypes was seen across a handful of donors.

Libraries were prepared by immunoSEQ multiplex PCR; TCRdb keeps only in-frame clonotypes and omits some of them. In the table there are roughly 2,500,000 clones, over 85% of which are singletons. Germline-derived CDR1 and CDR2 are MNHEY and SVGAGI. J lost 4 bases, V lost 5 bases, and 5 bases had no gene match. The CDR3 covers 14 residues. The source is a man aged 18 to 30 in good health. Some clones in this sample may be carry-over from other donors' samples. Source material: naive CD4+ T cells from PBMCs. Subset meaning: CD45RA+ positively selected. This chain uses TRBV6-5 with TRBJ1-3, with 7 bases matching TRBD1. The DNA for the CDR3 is TGTGCCAGCAGTCGCCAGACAGGGGGAAACACCATATATTTT. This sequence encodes CASSRQTGGNTIYF.